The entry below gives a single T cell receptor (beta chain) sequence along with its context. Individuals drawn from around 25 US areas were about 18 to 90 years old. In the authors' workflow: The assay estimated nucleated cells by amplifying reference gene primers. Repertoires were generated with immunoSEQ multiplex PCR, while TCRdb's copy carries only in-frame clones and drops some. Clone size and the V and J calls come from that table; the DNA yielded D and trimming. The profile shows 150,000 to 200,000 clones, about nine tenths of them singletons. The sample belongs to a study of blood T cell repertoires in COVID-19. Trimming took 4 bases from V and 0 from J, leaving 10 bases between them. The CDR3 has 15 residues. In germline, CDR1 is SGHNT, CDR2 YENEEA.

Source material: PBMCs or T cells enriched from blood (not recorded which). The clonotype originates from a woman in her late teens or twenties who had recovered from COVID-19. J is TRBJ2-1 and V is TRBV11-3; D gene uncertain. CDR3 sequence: CASSSYEASYNEQFF. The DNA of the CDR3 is TGTGCCAGCAGCTCGTACGAAGCCTCCTACAATGAGCAGTTCTTC. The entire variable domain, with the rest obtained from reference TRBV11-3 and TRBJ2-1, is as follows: EAGVVQSPRYKIIEKKQPVAFWCNPISGHNTLYWYLQNLGQGPELLIRYENEEAVDDSQLPKDRFSAERLKGVDSTLKIQPAELGDSAVYLCASSSYEASYNEQFFGPGTRLTVL.